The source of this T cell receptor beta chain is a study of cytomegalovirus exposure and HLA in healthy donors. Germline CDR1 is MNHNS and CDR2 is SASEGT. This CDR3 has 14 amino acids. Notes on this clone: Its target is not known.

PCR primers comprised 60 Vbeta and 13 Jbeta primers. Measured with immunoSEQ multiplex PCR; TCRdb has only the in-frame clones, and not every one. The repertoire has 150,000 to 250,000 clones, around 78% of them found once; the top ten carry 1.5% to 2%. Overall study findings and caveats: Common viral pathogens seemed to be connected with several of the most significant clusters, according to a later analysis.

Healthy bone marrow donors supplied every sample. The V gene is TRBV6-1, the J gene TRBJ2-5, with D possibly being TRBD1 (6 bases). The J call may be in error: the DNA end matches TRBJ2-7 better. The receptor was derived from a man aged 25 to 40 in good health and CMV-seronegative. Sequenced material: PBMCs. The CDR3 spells CASSERTASYEQYF. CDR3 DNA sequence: TGTGCCAGCAGTGAGAGGACAGCTAGCTACGAGCAGTACTTC.